These T cell receptor beta chains were read from a single sample in a study of blood T cell repertoires in COVID-19. Repertoires were generated with immunoSEQ multiplex PCR, while TCRdb's copy carries only in-frame clones and drops some. The sample consists of approximately 56,000 clones, 84% of them appearing once. Specimen: peripheral blood. The receptor set was obtained from an elderly woman with acute or convalescent COVID-19. Each CDR3 is given with its conserved first and last residue. Each record gives: J gene, clone size, V gene, D gene, CDR3 DNA, CDR3 protein. The D gene is left open where the match is weak. A row's size may be missing; if present it is once, few, many or a size class.

TRBJ1-2 - TRBV2 TRBD1 TGTGCCAGCAGGGACAGGGACGGCGGAAACTATGGCTACACCTTC CASRDRDGGNYGYTF
TRBJ1-1 - TRBV19 - TGTGCCAGTAGTATAGCCCCAAACACTGAAGCTTTCTTT CASSIAPNTEAFF
TRBJ1-4 - TRBV19 - TGTGCCAGTAGTATTGGTCTCTCAGGGAGGGGAAGTGAAAAACTGTTTTTT CASSIGLSGRGSEKLFF
TRBJ2-6 - TRBV30 TRBD2 TGTGCCTGGGCGCGGGGGGTGCCCTCTGGGGCCAACGTCCTGACTTTC CAWARGVPSGANVLTF
TRBJ1-1 - TRBV5-1 TRBD1 TGCGCCAGCAGCACGGGACAGGGGGCTTTGTACACTGAAGCTTTCTTT CASSTGQGALYTEAFF
TRBJ1-6 few TRBV7-9 TRBD1 TGTGCCAGCAGCTTAAGCCGGGACAGGGGGAAACCCCTCCACTTT CASSLSRDRGKPLHF
TRBJ2-6 medium-sized TRBV2 - TGTGCCAGCAATCCCTACTCTGGGGCCAACGTCCTGACTTTC CASNPYSGANVLTF
TRBJ1-5 - TRBV27 TRBD1 TGTGCCAGCAGCCGCGACAGGGGCGGTCAGCCCCAGCATTTT CASSRDRGGQPQHF
TRBJ2-5 - TRBV7-3 - TGTGCCAGCAGCTTAACCTCCGTAATGGAGTCGAGGGGGTCCGGGATGCAAGAGACCCAGTACTTC CASSLTSVMESRGSGMQETQYF
TRBJ2-5 - TRBV15 TRBD1 TGTGCCACCAGGGACAGGGGGCGCGGGGAGACCCAGTACTTC CATRDRGRGETQYF
TRBJ1-2 - TRBV6-5 - TGTGCCAGCAGTTACTATTCAGGGATAGAAGGGTATGGCTACACCTTC CASSYYSGIEGYGYTF
TRBJ1-1 few TRBV5-4 - TGTGCCAGCAGCGCTTCAGGGGTGAACACTGAAGCTTTCTTT CASSASGVNTEAFF
TRBJ1-6 few TRBV5-1 TRBD1 TGCGCCAGCAGCTTAGGGGACAGGGGATTTAATTCACCCCTCCACTTT CASSLGDRGFNSPLHF
TRBJ1-4 - TRBV4-1 - TGCGCCAGCACCCAAGGCAGGGGAGTTACCACTAATGAAAAACTGTTTTTT CASTQGRGVTTNEKLFF
TRBJ2-5 - TRBV9 - TGTGCCAGCAGCGTAGGGCAGGGGAGTGGAGAGACCCAGTACTTC CASSVGQGSGETQYF
TRBJ1-1 - TRBV9 TRBD1 TGTGCCAGCAGCGTAGGGGGACAGGGGAACACTGAAGCTTTCTTT CASSVGGQGNTEAFF
TRBJ2-7 few TRBV5-1 TRBD1 TGCGCCAGCAGCCCTCAGGGGGCTGGCGACGAGCAGTACTTC CASSPQGAGDEQYF
TRBJ1-2 - TRBV19 - TGTGCCAGTAGTTCCCGCGGAGGACCGAAGGGCTATGGCTACACCTTC CASSSRGGPKGYGYTF
TRBJ1-2 - TRBV21-1 - TGTGCCAGCAGCAAAGTCGGGGGGTTTAAAGTGTTATTCTGGGGCTACACCTTC CASSKVGGFKVLFWGYTF
TRBJ2-7 - TRBV20-1 - TGCAGTGCAAGAAGGAGCGGCGAGCAGTACTTC CSARRSGEQYF
TRBJ1-2 - TRBV3-1/TRBV3-2 - TGTGCCAGCAGCCATAGAGGAGGTGGCTACACCTTC CASSHRGGGYTF
TRBJ2-7 - TRBV6-6 - TGTGCCAGCAGGGGTGTAGGAGGCGAGCAGTACTTC CASRGVGGEQYF
TRBJ2-2 once TRBV11-3 TRBD2 TGTGCCAGCAGCTTAGCTGGGGGGGTCACCGGGGAGCTGTTTTTT CASSLAGGVTGELFF
TRBJ1-5 - TRBV5-6 - TGTGCCAGCAGCTTCTCACTCGGGCCGGGGCAGCCCCAGCATTTT CASSFSLGPGQPQHF
TRBJ2-1 - TRBV7-7 TRBD1 TGTGCTAGCAGCCGGGACAGGGGGCATGAGCAGTTCTTC CASSRDRGHEQFF
TRBJ2-2 - TRBV5-4 - TGTGCCAGCAGCTTGGCTAGGCCGGACGGGGAGCTGTTTTTT CASSLARPDGELFF
TRBJ2-7 - TRBV5-1 TRBD1 TGCGCCAGCAGCTCCGTGGACAGGGGGCTCGAGCAGTACTTC CASSSVDRGLEQYF